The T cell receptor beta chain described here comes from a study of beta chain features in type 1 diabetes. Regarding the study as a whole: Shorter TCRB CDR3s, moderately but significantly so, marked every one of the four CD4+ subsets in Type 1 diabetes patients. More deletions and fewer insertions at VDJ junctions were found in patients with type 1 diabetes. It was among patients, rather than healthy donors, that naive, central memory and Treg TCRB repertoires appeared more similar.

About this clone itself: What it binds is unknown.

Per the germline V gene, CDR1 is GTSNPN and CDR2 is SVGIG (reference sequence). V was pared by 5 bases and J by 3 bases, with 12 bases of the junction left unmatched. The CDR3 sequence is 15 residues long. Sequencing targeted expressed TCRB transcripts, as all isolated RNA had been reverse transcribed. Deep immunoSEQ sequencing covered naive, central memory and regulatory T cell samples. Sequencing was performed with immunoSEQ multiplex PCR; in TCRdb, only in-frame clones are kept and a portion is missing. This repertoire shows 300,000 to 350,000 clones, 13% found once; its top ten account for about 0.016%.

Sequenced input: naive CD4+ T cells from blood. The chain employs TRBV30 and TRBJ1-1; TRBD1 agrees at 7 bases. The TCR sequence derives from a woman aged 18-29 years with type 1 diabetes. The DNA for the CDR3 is TGTGCCTGGGAGAGTTCGGGACAGCTCTACACTGAAGCTTTCTTT. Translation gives CAWESSGQLYTEAFF.